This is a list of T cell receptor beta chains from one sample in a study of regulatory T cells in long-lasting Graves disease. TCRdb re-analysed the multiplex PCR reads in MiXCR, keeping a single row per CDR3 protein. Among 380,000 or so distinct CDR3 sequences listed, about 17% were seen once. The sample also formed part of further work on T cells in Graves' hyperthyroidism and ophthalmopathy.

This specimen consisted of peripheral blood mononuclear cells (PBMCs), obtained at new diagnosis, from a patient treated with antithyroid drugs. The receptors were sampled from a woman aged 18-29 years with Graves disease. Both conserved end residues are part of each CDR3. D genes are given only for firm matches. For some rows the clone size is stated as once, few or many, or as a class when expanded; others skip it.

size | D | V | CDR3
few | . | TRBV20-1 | CSARRGVEQFF
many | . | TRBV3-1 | CASSQEGRSYNEQFF
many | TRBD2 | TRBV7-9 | CASSKRGSSYNEQFF
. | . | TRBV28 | CASSFGGNQETQYF
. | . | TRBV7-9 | CASGKDRRDQLQHF
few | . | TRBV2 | CASSADRTGAGPLHF
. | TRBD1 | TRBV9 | CASSPTGGHEQFF
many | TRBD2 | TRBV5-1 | CASSYGLAGGSTDTQYF
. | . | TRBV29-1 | CSTHQGSVLTEAFF
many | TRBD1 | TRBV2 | CASRGDSSYEQYF
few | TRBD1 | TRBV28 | CASSRTGTVKETQYF
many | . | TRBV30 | CAADQGNSYEQYF
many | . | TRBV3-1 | CASSQGFVQETQYF
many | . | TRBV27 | CASSPGQSSTDTQYF
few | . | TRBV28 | CATIPSGQGSSYNSPLHF
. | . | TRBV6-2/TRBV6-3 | CASSRDFRSYNEQFF
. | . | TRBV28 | CASSSLRGATSEKLFF
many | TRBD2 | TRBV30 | CAWSASGRVSSYNEQFF
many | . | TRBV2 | CASSSRVQETQYF
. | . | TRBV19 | CASHIYTGNTIYF
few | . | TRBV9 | CASSARVEDTEAFF
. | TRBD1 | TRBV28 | CASSFVLGQGATEAFF
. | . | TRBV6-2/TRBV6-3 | CASSSGASSYEQYF
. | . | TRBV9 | CASSVYGGILHF
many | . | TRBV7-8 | CASSLARFQGRKETQYF
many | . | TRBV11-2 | CASSLGASYEQYF
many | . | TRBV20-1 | CSASVLGLPNEQYF
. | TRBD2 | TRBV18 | CASSPRGASGTYEQYF
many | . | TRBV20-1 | CSARLRTTSYEQYF
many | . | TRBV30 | CAWTVGGNTEAFF
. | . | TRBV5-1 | CASTLTGPGALHF
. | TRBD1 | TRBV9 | CASSVTGGETGELFF
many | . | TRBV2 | CASKSGIQETQYF
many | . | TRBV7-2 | CASSFLRVVGLNEKLFF
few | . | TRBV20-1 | CSARDRDRPYGYTF
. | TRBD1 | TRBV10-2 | CASSRGQSGYTF
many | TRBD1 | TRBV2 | CASGDRALGEQYF
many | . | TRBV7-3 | CASSLYQDAGREQYF
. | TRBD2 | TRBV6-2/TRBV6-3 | CASTSLGGGSTDTQYF
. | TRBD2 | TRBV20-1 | CSARTSGGSVGTQYF
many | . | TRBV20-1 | CSASRQAHEQYF
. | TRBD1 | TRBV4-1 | CASSVPGQQETQYF
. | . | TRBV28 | CASNGRIGNTIYF
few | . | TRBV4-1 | CASSGKWGNEQFF
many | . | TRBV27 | CASRSRTLGTDTQYF
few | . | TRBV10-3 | CAISEVVYNEQFF
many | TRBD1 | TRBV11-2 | CASSPRGDSPFQYF
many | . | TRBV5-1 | CASSFPGTYGYTF
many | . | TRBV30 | CAWNIRDTNTEELFF
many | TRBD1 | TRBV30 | CAWSLPGQGDQPQHF
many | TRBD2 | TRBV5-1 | CASSPGDYGTGTQYF
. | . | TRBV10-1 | CASSERGAGTYNEQFF
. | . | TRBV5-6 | CASSLSGVNGNTIYF
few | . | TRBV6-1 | CASSSGLESIYF
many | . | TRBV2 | CASSRGDNSPLHF